Given below is one T cell receptor (beta chain) in context. The CDR3 covers 14 residues. V was trimmed by 4 bases and J by 11 bases, leaving 19 bases between them. Germline CDR1 is SGHTS and CDR2 is YDEGEE. The sample comes from a study of shared clonotypes between healthy human individuals. The study drew all its donors from Caucasian adults living in Nashville, Tennessee. Only in-frame clones appear in the TCRdb table, and some are missing; sequencing was by immunoSEQ multiplex PCR. The sample lists roughly 1,100,000 clones; around 74% were seen once. The chain combines TRBV5-8 with TRBJ1-5; weak D call: TRBD1 (6 bases). The sequencing sample was made of memory CD4+ T cells sorted from blood. The subset denotes: CD45RA-negative fraction. The source is a young man in good health. The CDR3: CASSKGQLPSAQHF. In DNA, the CDR3 is TGTGCCAGCAGCAAAGGACAGCTCCCCTCCGCCCAGCATTTT.